The clone carrying this T cell receptor beta chain was seen a single time. The data originate from a study of T cells in Graves' hyperthyroidism and ophthalmopathy. No ophthalmopathy progression within 18 months constituted stable Graves' hyperthyroidism. The investigators amplified TCR beta CDR3 regions from RNA transcripts. First-round RT-PCR targeting the TCR CDR3 was performed with the HTBI primer set. MiXCR, run by TCRdb on the multiplex PCR reads, gives a single entry per CDR3 protein. In the table there are some 800,000 distinct CDR3 sequences, 35% to 45% of which are singletons. Germline lookup yields CDR1 SEHNR and CDR2 FQNEAQ (reference sequence). Trimming took 6 bases from V and 7 from J, leaving 15 bases between them. This CDR3 spans 13 amino acids.

The rearrangement uses TRBV7-9 and TRBJ1-1, with D possibly matching TRBD1 (6 bases). The sequenced sample consisted of blood. The source of this sequence is a man between 18 and 35 years old with Graves' hyperthyroidism. The CDR3 region has the DNA TGTGCCAGCAGGGGGGGGGGGCTCGATGAAGCTTTCTTT. Its protein is CASRGGGLDEAFF.